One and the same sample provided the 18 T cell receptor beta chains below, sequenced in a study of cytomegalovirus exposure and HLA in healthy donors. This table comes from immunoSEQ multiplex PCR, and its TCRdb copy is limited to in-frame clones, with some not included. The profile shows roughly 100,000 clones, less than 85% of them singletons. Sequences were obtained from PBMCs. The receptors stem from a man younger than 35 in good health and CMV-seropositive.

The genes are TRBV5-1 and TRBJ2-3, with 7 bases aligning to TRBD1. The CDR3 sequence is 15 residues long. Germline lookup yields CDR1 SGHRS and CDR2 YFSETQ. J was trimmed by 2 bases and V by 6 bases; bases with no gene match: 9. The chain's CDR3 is CASTVLGQTTDTQYF. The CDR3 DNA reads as TGCGCCAGCACAGTACTGGGACAGACCACAGATACGCAGTATTTT.

CDR3 amino acids: CASSRDSTYEQYF. In DNA form, the CDR3 reads TGCGCCAGCAGCCGGGACTCAACCTACGAGCAGTACTTC. The chain carries TRBV10-1 and TRBJ2-7, with D possibly being TRBD2 (6 bases). Deletions cut 6 bases from V and 2 bases from J, with 11 bases between. Germline loops: CDR1 WNHNN, CDR2 SYGVQD (reference sequence). CDR3 size: 13 residues.

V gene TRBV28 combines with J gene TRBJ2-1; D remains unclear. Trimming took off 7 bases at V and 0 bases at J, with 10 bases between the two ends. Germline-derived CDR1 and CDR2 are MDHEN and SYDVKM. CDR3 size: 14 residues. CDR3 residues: CASKPPSSYNEQFF. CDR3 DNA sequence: TGTGCCAGCAAGCCTCCAAGCTCCTACAATGAGCAGTTCTTC.

CDR3 loop: CASSGQGSEKLFF. CDR3 nucleotides: TGCGCCAGCAGTGGACAGGGAAGTGAAAAACTGTTTTTT. This sequence joins TRBV5-1 and TRBJ1-4, with 8 bases that match TRBD1. Germline V gene lookup returns CDR1 SGHRS and CDR2 YFSETQ. The ends lost 5 bases at V and 7 bases at J; junction bases unmatched: 4. The CDR3 runs 13 residues.

DNA for the CDR3: TGTGCCACCAGCAGAAGACAGGTCGTGTTGGGTGAAGCTTTCTTT. Its translation is CATSRRQVVLGEAFF. The V call is TRBV15, the J call TRBJ1-1; perhaps TRBD1 as D (6 bases). V was shortened by 2 bases and J by 7 bases, with 17 bases between the two germline ends. Germline V lookup: CDR1 LNHNV, CDR2 YYDKDF (reference sequence). This CDR3 is built from 15 residues.

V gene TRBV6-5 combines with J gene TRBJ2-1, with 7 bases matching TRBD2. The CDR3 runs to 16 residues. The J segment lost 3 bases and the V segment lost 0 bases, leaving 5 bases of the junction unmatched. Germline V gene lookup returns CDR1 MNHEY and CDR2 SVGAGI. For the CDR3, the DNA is TGTGCCAGCAGTTACTCGACTGGGGGGGGCTACAATGAGCAGTTCTTC. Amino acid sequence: CASSYSTGGGYNEQFF.

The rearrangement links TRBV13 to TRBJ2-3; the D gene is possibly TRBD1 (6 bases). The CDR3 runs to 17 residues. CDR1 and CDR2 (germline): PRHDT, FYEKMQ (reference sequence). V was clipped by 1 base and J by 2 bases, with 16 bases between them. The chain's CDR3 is CASSLEGVGQTTDTQYF. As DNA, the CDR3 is TGTGCCAGCAGCTTAGAAGGGGTAGGACAGACCACAGATACGCAGTATTTT.

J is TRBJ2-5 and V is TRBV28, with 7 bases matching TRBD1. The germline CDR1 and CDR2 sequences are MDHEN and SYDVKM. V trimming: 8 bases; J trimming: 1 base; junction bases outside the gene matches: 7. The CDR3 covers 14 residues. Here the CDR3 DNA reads TGTGCCAGCCGGGACAGCGCCATCCAAGAGACCCAGTACTTC. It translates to CASRDSAIQETQYF.

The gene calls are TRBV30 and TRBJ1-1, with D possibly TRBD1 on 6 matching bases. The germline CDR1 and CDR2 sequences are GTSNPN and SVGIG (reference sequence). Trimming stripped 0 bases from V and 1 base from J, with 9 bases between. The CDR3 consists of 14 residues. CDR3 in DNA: TGTGCCTGGAGTGTATACAGGGAGAACACTGAAGCTTTCTTT. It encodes CAWSVYRENTEAFF.

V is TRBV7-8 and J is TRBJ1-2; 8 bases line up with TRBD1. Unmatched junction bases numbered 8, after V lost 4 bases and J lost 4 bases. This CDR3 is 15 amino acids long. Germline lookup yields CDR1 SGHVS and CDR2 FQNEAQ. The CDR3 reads CASSSDRASFYGYTF. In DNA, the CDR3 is TGTGCCAGCAGCTCGGACAGGGCTTCCTTCTATGGCTACACCTTC.

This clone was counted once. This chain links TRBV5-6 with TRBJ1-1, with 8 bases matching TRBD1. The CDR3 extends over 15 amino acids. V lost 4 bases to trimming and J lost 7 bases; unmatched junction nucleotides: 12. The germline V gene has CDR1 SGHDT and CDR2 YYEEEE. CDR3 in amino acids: CASSPSPGQVSEAFF. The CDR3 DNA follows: TGTGCCAGCAGCCCGAGCCCGGGACAGGTTAGTGAAGCTTTCTTT.

The CDR3 sequence: CASSLRLAGPKDPYNEQFF. CDR3 bases: TGTGCCAGCAGCTTACGACTAGCGGGACCCAAAGACCCCTACAATGAGCAGTTCTTC. The rearrangement links TRBV7-6 to TRBJ2-1; 11 bases match TRBD2. CDR1 is SGHVS and CDR2 is FNYEAQ in the germline V gene. V shed 2 bases, J shed 2 bases, and the junction held 11 bases outside the gene matches. This CDR3 region has 19 residues. The full variable domain, rest sourced from reference TRBV7-6 and TRBJ2-1, is GAGVSQSPRYKVTKRGQDVALRCDPISGHVSLYWYRQALGQGPEFLTYFNYEAQQDKSGLPNDRFSAERPEGSISTLTIQRTEQRDSAMYRCASSLRLAGPKDPYNEQFFGPGTRLTVL.

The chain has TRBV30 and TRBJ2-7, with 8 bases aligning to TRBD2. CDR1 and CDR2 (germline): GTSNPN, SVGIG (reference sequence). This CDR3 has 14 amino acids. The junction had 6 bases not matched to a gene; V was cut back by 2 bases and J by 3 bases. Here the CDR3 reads CAWSPPGGGYEQYF. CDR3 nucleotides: TGTGCCTGGAGTCCACCGGGAGGGGGCTACGAGCAGTACTTC.

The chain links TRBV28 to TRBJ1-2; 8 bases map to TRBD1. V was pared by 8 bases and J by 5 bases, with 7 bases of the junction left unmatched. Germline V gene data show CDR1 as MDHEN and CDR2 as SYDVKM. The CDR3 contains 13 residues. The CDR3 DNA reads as TGTGCCAGCCTCGGGACAGGAAGATATGGCTACACCTTC. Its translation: CASLGTGRYGYTF.

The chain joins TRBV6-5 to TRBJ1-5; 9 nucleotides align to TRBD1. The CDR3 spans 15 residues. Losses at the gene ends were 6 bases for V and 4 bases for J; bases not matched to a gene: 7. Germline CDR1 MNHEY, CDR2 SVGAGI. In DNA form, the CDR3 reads TGTGCCAGCAGGGACATCGGACAGGGGAATCAGCCCCAGCATTTT. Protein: CASRDIGQGNQPQHF.

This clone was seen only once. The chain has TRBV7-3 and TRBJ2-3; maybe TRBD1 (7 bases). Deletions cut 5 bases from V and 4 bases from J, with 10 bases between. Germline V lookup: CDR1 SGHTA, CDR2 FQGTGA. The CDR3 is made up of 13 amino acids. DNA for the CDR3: TGTGCCAGCAGCCCAGGGGGGTCAGATACGCAGTATTTT. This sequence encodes CASSPGGSDTQYF.

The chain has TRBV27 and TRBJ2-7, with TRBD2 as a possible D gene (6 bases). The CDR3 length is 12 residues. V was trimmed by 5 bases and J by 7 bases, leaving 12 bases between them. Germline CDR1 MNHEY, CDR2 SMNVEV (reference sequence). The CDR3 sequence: CASSPLRGEQYF. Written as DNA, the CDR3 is TGTGCCAGCAGTCCGCTTCGGGGGGAGCAGTACTTC.

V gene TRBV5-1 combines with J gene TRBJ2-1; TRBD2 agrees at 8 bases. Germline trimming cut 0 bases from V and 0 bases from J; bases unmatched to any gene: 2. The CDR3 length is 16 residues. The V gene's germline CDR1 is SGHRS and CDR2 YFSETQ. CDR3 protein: CASSLVGRGSYNEQFF. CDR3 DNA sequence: TGCGCCAGCAGCTTGGTCGGGAGGGGCTCCTACAATGAGCAGTTCTTC. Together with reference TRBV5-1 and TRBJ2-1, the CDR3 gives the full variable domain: KAGVTQTPRYLIKTRGQQVTLSCSPISGHRSVSWYQQTPGQGLQFLFEYFSETQRNKGNFPGRFSGRQFSNSRSEMNVSTLELGDSALYLCASSLVGRGSYNEQFFGPGTRLTVL.